The clone carrying this TCR beta chain was counted ten times or more. TCRdb used MiXCR to reprocess the RT-PCR reads, holding one entry per CDR3 protein. The sample contains 190,000 or so distinct CDR3 sequences, 41% of which appear only once. The entry originates in a study of patients and donors after allogeneic stem cell transplantation. CDR3 size: 16 residues. Per the germline V gene, CDR1 is SQVTM and CDR2 is ANQGSEA. Trimming removed 6 bases from V and 0 bases from J; junction bases left unmatched: 8. The receptor comes from a human donor who was either an allogeneic HSCT recipient or a stem cell or donor lymphocyte infusion donor (not recorded which). It is not recorded whose cells these are; they may come from a transplant donor. Sequencing input: blood, either unsorted or a sorted T cell fraction (not recorded which). The rearrangement joins TRBV29-1 to TRBJ2-1; 10 nucleotides align to TRBD2. In DNA, the CDR3 is TGCAGCGTCCTCAGACTAGCGGGTCCCTCCTACAATGAGCAGTTCTTC. Protein: CSVLRLAGPSYNEQFF.